This TCR beta chain was obtained from a study of shared clonotypes between healthy human individuals. Trimming took off 5 bases at V and 9 bases at J, with 14 bases between the two ends. Germline assignment: CDR1 LNHDA and CDR2 SQIVND (reference sequence). This CDR3 has 13 residues. Caucasian adults residing in Nashville, Tennessee made up all the donors. Ten immunoSEQ deep assay plates served to sequence unsorted PBMC DNA. As processed by the authors: There were no quality scores in the junction-only immunoSEQ sequences, so filtering differed. The data were produced by immunoSEQ multiplex PCR, yet TCRdb's version contains in-frame clones alone and is incomplete. That table furnishes V, J and clone size, whereas the DNA furnished D and trimming. Here the sample spans approximately 470,000 clones, roughly 80% being singletons.

This clonotype originated in a middle-aged woman in good health. Some clones in this sample may be carry-over from other donors' samples. The sequencing input was PBMCs. The chain carries TRBV19 and TRBJ2-1, with D perhaps matching TRBD2 (5 bases). The CDR3 nucleotides are TGTGCCAGTAGTCTACGGACTTTGTCTGAGCAGTTCTTC. Amino acids: CASSLRTLSEQFF.